This T cell receptor beta chain was captured by sequencing in a study of human T cells and chemical hapten exposure. This sample's time point: patch test 1, 2 weeks after DPC sensitization. The treatment was: therapeutic diphenylcyclopropenone sensitization with weekly scalp DPC. Study outcomes and limitations: While controls formed fewer of them, expanded TCRs formed significantly more large CDR3 similarity clusters.

Germline-derived CDR1 and CDR2 are SGHTA and FQGNSA. CDR3 size: 15 residues. Between the trimmed V and J ends, which lost 2 bases and 7 bases, there was a span of 18 bases. Individual cDNA molecules in this library carried unique molecular identifiers. Authors' analysis steps: Samples had a median of about 95,000 TCRs, ranging about 20,000 to 750,000. MiXCR, applied by TCRdb to the RACE reads, yields one record per CDR3 protein. TCRdb, rather than the study authors, made the V and J calls. The table has approximately 90,000 distinct CDR3 sequences, 9.5% to 15% seen once. This clonotype occurred many times. The antigen is not known.

Source: whole blood, taken in connection with sensitization to the hapten diphenylcyclopropenone (DPC). The chain has TRBV7-2 and TRBJ2-7, with D possibly being TRBD1 (5 bases). The sequence came from a woman between 35 and 50 years old with alopecia areata. Some clones in this sample may be carry-over from other donors' samples. This CDR3 is CASSLSVAQGGEQYF. The CDR3 DNA sequence: TGTGCCAGCAGCTTATCCGTTGCGCAGGGCGGAGAGCAGTACTTC.